This TCR beta chain was sequenced during a study of circulating and synovial CD4+ cells in juvenile arthritis. Regarding the study as a whole: Some such blood samples were as oligoclonal as synovium.

Assay: immunoSEQ multiplex PCR; the TCRdb copy retains only in-frame clones and omits some. The table lists 30,000 to 40,000 clones, over 85% of them singletons, with less than 0.8% in the top ten. Germline V gives CDR1 SNHLY, CDR2 FYNNEI. After removal of 5 bases from V and 5 bases from J, the junction contained 7 bases not matched to a gene. This CDR3 has 15 residues. In regard to this clone: Its antigen is currently unknown.

This chain links TRBV2 with TRBJ1-1, with TRBD1 matching over 11 bases. The clonotype was recovered from a human donor with juvenile idiopathic arthritis. The sequenced sample was CD4+ T cells from blood. For the CDR3, the DNA is TGTGCCAGCAGTATAATGGGGACAGGGGGGACTGAAGCTTTCTTT. Translated: CASSIMGTGGTEAFF.